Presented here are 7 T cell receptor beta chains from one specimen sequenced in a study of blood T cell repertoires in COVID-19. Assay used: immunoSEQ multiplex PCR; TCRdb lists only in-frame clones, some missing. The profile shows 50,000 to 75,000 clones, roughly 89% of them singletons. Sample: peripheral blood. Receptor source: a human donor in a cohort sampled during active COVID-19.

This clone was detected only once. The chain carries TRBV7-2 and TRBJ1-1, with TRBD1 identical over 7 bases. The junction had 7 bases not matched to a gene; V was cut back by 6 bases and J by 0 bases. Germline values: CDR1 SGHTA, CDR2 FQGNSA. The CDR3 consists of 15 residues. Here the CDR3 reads CASRGTGALNTEAFF. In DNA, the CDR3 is TGTGCCAGCAGGGGAACAGGGGCCTTGAACACTGAAGCTTTCTTT.

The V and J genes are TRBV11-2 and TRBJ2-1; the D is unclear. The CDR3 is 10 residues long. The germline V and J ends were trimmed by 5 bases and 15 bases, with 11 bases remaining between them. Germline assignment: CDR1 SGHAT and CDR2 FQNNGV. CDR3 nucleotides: TGTGCCAGCAGCCGTAACTCCCTGTTCTTC. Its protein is CASSRNSLFF.

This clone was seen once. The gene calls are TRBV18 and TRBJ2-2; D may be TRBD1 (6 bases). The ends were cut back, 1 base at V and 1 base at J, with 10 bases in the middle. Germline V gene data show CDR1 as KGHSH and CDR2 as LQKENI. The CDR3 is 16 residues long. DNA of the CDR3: TGTGCCAGCTCACCACTCAGGGGTGTGAACACCGGGGAGCTGTTTTTT. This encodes CASSPLRGVNTGELFF.

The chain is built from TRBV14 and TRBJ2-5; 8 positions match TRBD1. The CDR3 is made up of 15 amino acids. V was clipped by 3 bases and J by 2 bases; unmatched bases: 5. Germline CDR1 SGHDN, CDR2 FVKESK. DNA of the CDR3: TGTGCCAGCAGCCATCGACAGGGGAAACAAGAGACCCAGTACTTC. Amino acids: CASSHRQGKQETQYF. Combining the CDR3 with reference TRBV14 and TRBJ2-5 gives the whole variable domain EAGVTQFPSHSVIEKGQTVTLRCDPISGHDNLYWYRRVMGKEIKFLLHFVKESKQDESGMPNNRFLAERTGGTYSTLKVQPAELEDSGVYFCASSHRQGKQETQYFGPGTRLLVL.

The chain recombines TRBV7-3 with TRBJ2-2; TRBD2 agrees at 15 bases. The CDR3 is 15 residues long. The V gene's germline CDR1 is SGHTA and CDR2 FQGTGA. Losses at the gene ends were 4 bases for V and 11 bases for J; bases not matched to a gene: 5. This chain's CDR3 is CASSSGLAGGQELFF. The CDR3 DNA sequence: TGTGCCAGCAGCTCCGGACTAGCGGGGGGGCAAGAGCTGTTTTTT.

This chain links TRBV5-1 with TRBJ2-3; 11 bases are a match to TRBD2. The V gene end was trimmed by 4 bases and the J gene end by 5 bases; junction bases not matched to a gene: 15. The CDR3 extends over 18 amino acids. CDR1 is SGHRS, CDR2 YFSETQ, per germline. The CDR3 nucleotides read TGCGCCAGCAGCGTCGGAAATTTAGCGGGGGGGCTTGTAGATACGCAGTATTTT. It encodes CASSVGNLAGGLVDTQYF. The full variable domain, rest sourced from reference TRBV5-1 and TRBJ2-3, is KAGVTQTPRYLIKTRGQQVTLSCSPISGHRSVSWYQQTPGQGLQFLFEYFSETQRNKGNFPGRFSGRQFSNSRSEMNVSTLELGDSALYLCASSVGNLAGGLVDTQYFGPGTRLTVL.

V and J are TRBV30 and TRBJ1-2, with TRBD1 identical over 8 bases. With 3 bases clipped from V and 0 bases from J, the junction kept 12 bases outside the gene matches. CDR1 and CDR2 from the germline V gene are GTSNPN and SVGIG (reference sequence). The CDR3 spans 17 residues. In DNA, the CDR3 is TGTGCCTGGAGCCGCCCCGGGACAGGCTCCCCTAACTATGGCTACACCTTC. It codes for CAWSRPGTGSPNYGYTF.